A single sample is the source of the 27 T cell receptor beta chains below, sequenced in a study of resident and recirculating memory T cells in vitiligo. Generated by immunoSEQ multiplex PCR, the TCRdb table keeps only in-frame clones and is missing some. The sample contains about 42,000 clones, around nine tenths of which appear only once. The sample taken for sequencing was blood. Receptors were obtained from a male donor with vitiligo.

The CDR3 reads CASRTVMNTEAFF. The CDR3 DNA follows: TGTGCCAGCCGGACAGTGATGAACACTGAAGCTTTCTTT. The chain employs TRBV6-6 and TRBJ1-1, with a weak D call TRBD1 (6 bases). Looked up from germline, CDR1 is MNHNY and CDR2 is SVGAGI (reference sequence). Trimming took off 8 bases at V and 0 bases at J, with 10 bases between the two ends. The CDR3 totals 13 residues.

The gene calls are TRBV7-9 and TRBJ1-4; TRBD1 matches at 7 bases. V dropped 1 base and J dropped 4; count of bases not matched to a gene: 3. The CDR3 is 15 amino acids. Germline V gene data show CDR1 as SEHNR and CDR2 as FQNEAQ (reference sequence). CDR3 DNA: TGTGCCAGCAGCTTAGGGGACAGTGATAATGAAAAACTGTTTTTT. Protein product: CASSLGDSDNEKLFF.

The chain employs TRBV7-9 and TRBJ1-2, with D perhaps TRBD1 (6 bases). The germline CDR1 and CDR2 sequences are SEHNR and FQNEAQ (reference sequence). The CDR3 has 15 amino acids. Between the trimmed V and J ends, which lost 7 bases and 7 bases, there was a span of 22 bases. In nucleotides, the CDR3 is TGTGCCAGCAACCACCAACGGACAGTACGACGTGGCTACACCTTC. The encoded protein is CASNHQRTVRRGYTF.

The chain couples TRBV4-2 to TRBJ2-3; D is ambiguous. This CDR3 is built from 17 residues. Germline V lookup: CDR1 LGHNA, CDR2 YNFKEQ. V was trimmed by 0 bases and J by 0 bases, leaving 13 bases between them. CDR3 residues: CASSQDARGWSTDTQYF. CDR3 coding DNA: TGTGCCAGCAGCCAAGATGCCAGAGGTTGGAGCACAGATACGCAGTATTTT.

This chain uses TRBV4-3 with TRBJ2-1; TRBD2 aligns across 8 bases. V was clipped by 0 bases and J by 2 bases; unmatched bases: 6. This CDR3 region has 17 residues. Looked up from germline, CDR1 is LGHNA and CDR2 is YSLEER. CDR3 sequence reads: CASSQDFSSGAYNEQFF. CDR3 nucleotide sequence: TGCGCCAGCAGCCAAGATTTTAGTAGCGGGGCCTACAATGAGCAGTTCTTC.

The rearrangement links TRBV6-5 to TRBJ2-3, with no clear D. Looked up from germline, CDR1 is MNHEY and CDR2 is SVGAGI. Trimming removed 2 bases at V and 4 bases at J, with 10 bases between. The CDR3 is 14 amino acids. The CDR3 spells CASSYAFLADTQYF. The CDR3 region has the DNA TGTGCCAGCAGTTACGCCTTTCTAGCAGATACGCAGTATTTT.

The chain is built from TRBV7-9 and TRBJ1-4; possibly TRBD1 for D (5 bases). The V and J ends lost 1 base and 7 bases respectively, with 7 bases between them. CDR1 and CDR2 from the germline V gene are SEHNR and FQNEAQ (reference sequence). The CDR3 totals 13 residues. CDR3 sequence reads: CASSLGRGEKLFF. CDR3 in DNA: TGTGCCAGCAGCTTAGGAAGGGGTGAAAAACTGTTTTTT.

The chain links TRBV6-6 to TRBJ2-1; weak D call: TRBD1 (6 bases). Per germline, CDR1 MNHNY and CDR2 SVGAGI (reference sequence). The V and J ends lost 0 bases and 12 bases respectively, with 12 bases between them. The CDR3 is made up of 13 amino acids. The CDR3 spells CASSYSQQGRQFF. The CDR3 DNA is TGTGCCAGCAGTTACTCCCAACAGGGAAGGCAGTTCTTC.

This clone has just one count. The rearrangement joins TRBV20-1 to TRBJ1-5; D call uncertain. Germline-derived CDR1 and CDR2 are DFQATT and SNEGSKA (reference sequence). Trimming cost V 5 bases and J 12 bases, with 14 bases left between them. The CDR3 spans 11 residues. CDR3 protein: CSAPLARVQHF. The CDR3 bases are TGCAGTGCTCCCCTGGCGAGGGTCCAGCATTTT.

V usage is TRBV15 and J usage is TRBJ1-1, with TRBD1 matching 7 bases. The CDR3 length is 14 residues. CDR1 and CDR2 (germline): LNHNV, YYDKDF (reference sequence). V was clipped by 8 bases and J by 0 bases; unmatched bases: 6. The CDR3 region is CATRAQGLNTEAFF. In DNA form, the CDR3 reads TGTGCCACCCGCGCACAGGGGTTGAACACTGAAGCTTTCTTT.

The sample holds one count of this clone. The J gene is TRBJ1-2, the V gene TRBV30; no reliable D call. The germline gives CDR1 GTSNPN, CDR2 SVGIG (reference sequence). V was clipped by 2 bases and J by 8 bases, with 12 bases between them. The CDR3 consists of 12 residues. In DNA, the CDR3 is TGTGCCTGGAGTAACGGGGTCGGGGGCTACACCTTC. This codes for CAWSNGVGGYTF. Supplemented by reference TRBV30 and TRBJ1-2, the full variable domain reads SQTIHQWPATLVQPVGSPLSLECTVEGTSNPNLYWYRQAAGRGLQLLFYSVGIGQISSEVPQNLSASRPQDRQFILSSKKLLLSDSGFYLCAWSNGVGGYTFGSGTRLTVV.

The chain couples TRBV7-9 to TRBJ1-2; D ambiguous. This CDR3 contains 13 residues. V was clipped by 4 bases and J by 8 bases, with 14 bases between them. CDR1 is SEHNR and CDR2 is FQNEAQ in the germline V gene (reference sequence). The CDR3 nucleotides are TGTGCCAGCAGCTACCGACACTCTAGCGGCTACACCTTC. This codes for CASSYRHSSGYTF.

The rearrangement joins TRBV19 to TRBJ1-6; D uncertain. With 3 bases removed from V and 13 bases from J, the gap between germline ends came to 10 bases. CDR3 length equals 12 residues. CDR1 and CDR2 (germline): LNHDA, SQIVND (reference sequence). The CDR3 coding sequence is TGTGCCAGTAGTATCCCCGGAGGTCCCCTCCACTTT. Amino acids: CASSIPGGPLHF.

The rearrangement joins TRBV19 to TRBJ2-1; D is undetermined. The CDR3 consists of 13 residues. The ends were cut back, 3 bases at V and 3 bases at J, with 6 bases in the middle. Germline lookup yields CDR1 LNHDA and CDR2 SQIVND (reference sequence). CDR3 loop: CASSMRHYNEQFF. The CDR3 nucleotides are TGTGCCAGTAGTATGAGGCACTACAATGAGCAGTTCTTC.

The chain employs TRBV29-1 and TRBJ2-7; TRBD1 aligns across 8 bases. CDR3 length: 14 amino acids. CDR1 and CDR2 (germline): SQVTM, ANQGSEA. V lost 5 bases, J lost 5 bases, and 11 bases stayed unmatched. Here the CDR3 DNA reads TGCAGCGTTCTTCCCGGACAGGGTCGACACGAGCAGTACTTC. Its protein is CSVLPGQGRHEQYF.

V is TRBV4-3 and J is TRBJ1-2; D unclear. Germline-derived CDR1 and CDR2 are LGHNA and YSLEER. The V end was cut by 4 bases, the J end by 5 bases, with 14 bases between. The CDR3 length is 14 residues. The CDR3 region is CASSLKTGTYGYTF. The CDR3, as DNA: TGCGCCAGCAGCCTGAAGACGGGAACTTATGGCTACACCTTC.

V gene TRBV1 combines with J gene TRBJ1-1. TRBV1 is classified as a pseudogene. The CDR3 is 15 amino acids. CDR3 coding DNA: TGCACCAGCAGCCAACCCCTGAGGGAATTGACTGAAGCTTTCTTT. Translated: CTSSQPLRELTEAFF.

The chain joins TRBV5-1 to TRBJ2-2, with 7 positions matching TRBD1. Unmatched junction bases numbered 2, after V lost 0 bases and J lost 3 bases. CDR1 is SGHRS, CDR2 YFSETQ, per germline. CDR3 length: 15 amino acids. The CDR3 here is CASSLGTGDTGELFF. The CDR3 region has the DNA TGCGCCAGCAGCTTGGGGACAGGTGACACCGGGGAGCTGTTTTTT. The full variable domain, rest sourced from reference TRBV5-1 and TRBJ2-2, is KAGVTQTPRYLIKTRGQQVTLSCSPISGHRSVSWYQQTPGQGLQFLFEYFSETQRNKGNFPGRFSGRQFSNSRSEMNVSTLELGDSALYLCASSLGTGDTGELFFGEGSRLTVL.

The rearrangement joins TRBV4-3 to TRBJ1-3, with D maybe TRBD1 (6 bases). V lost 4 bases to trimming and J lost 7 bases, with 14 bases between them. The germline V gene encodes CDR1 LGHNA and CDR2 YSLEER. The length of the CDR3 is 14 residues. The CDR3 reads CASSPRGEWNTIYF. The CDR3 DNA reads TGCGCCAGCAGCCCCAGGGGAGAATGGAACACCATATATTTT.

V is TRBV5-1 and J is TRBJ2-3, with 9 bases matching TRBD1. The CDR3 covers 16 residues. V lost 1 base to trimming and J lost 4 bases; unmatched junction nucleotides: 7. Germline assignment: CDR1 SGHRS and CDR2 YFSETQ. This chain's CDR3 is CASSLFLGQGADTQYF. DNA for the CDR3: TGCGCCAGCAGCTTGTTCCTGGGACAGGGCGCAGATACGCAGTATTTT.

This clone was seen once. The chain has TRBV6-5 and TRBJ1-2; D remains unclear. Germline V lookup: CDR1 MNHEY, CDR2 SVGAGI. Trimming took off 4 bases at V and 3 bases at J, with 9 bases between the two ends. CDR3 length: 13 residues. Here the CDR3 reads CASSSLPDYGYTF. The CDR3 DNA reads TGTGCCAGCAGTTCCCTACCCGACTATGGCTACACCTTC.

This clone appeared a few times. The chain couples TRBV7-3 to TRBJ1-5; D is ambiguous. Germline V gene sequence: CDR1 SGHTA, CDR2 FQGTGA. The CDR3 consists of 13 residues. With 2 bases removed from V and 9 bases from J, the gap between germline ends came to 11 bases. The CDR3 loop reads CASSLGPGGPQHF. DNA of the CDR3: TGTGCCAGCAGCTTAGGGCCTGGAGGGCCCCAGCATTTT.

The V and J genes are TRBV7-8 and TRBJ1-3; D possibly corresponds to TRBD1 (5 bases). V was cut by 4 bases and J by 6 bases, with 16 bases left in between. Germline CDR1 and CDR2: SGHVS and FQNEAQ. This CDR3 has 15 amino acids. In nucleotides, the CDR3 is TGTGCCAGCAGCTCCGGGGGGTTAGGTGAAAACACCATATATTTT. It specifies CASSSGGLGENTIYF.

The chain has TRBV2 and TRBJ1-5; 7 bases are a match to TRBD1. Trimming cost V 6 bases and J 0 bases; bases outside gene matches: 2. Per the germline V gene, CDR1 is SNHLY and CDR2 is FYNNEI. The CDR3 length is 14 residues. The CDR3 nucleotides are TGTGCCAGCAGGGGGACAGCTAGCAATCAGCCCCAGCATTTT. Protein sequence: CASRGTASNQPQHF.

The chain employs TRBV6-5 and TRBJ2-3; 9 bases line up with TRBD2. After removal of 2 bases from V and 5 bases from J, the junction contained 2 bases not matched to a gene. The CDR3 has 14 residues. Looked up from germline, CDR1 is MNHEY and CDR2 is SVGAGI. For the CDR3, the DNA is TGTGCCAGCAGTTACAGGCGGGGGGGAGATACGCAGTATTTT. Translation gives CASSYRRGGDTQYF.

This clone was counted once. The chain is built from TRBV29-1 and TRBJ2-1; D is ambiguous. V was trimmed by 6 bases and J by 5 bases, leaving 8 bases between them. This CDR3 spans 11 amino acids. Germline V lookup: CDR1 SQVTM, CDR2 ANQGSEA. The CDR3 region is CSVESHNEQFF. DNA of the CDR3: TGCAGCGTAGAGTCCCACAATGAGCAGTTCTTC.

This chain links TRBV5-1 with TRBJ1-2, with D possibly TRBD1 on 5 matching bases. CDR1 and CDR2 (germline): SGHRS, YFSETQ. Trimming removed 1 base at V and 6 bases at J, with 7 bases between. The CDR3 has 12 residues. The CDR3 loop is CASSLLGDGYTF. CDR3 sequence (DNA): TGCGCCAGCAGCTTGCTAGGGGATGGCTACACCTTC.